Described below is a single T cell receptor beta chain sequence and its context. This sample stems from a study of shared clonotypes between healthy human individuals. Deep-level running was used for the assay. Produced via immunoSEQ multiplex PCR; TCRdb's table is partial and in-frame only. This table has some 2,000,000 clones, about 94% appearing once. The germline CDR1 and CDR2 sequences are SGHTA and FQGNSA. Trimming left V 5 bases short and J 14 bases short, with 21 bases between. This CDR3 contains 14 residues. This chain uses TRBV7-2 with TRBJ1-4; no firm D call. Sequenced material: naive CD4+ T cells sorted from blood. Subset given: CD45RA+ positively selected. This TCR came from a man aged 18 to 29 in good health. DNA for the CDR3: TGTGCCAGCAGCCCGGACCCAGGACTGACACGTCTGTTTTTT. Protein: CASSPDPGLTRLFF.